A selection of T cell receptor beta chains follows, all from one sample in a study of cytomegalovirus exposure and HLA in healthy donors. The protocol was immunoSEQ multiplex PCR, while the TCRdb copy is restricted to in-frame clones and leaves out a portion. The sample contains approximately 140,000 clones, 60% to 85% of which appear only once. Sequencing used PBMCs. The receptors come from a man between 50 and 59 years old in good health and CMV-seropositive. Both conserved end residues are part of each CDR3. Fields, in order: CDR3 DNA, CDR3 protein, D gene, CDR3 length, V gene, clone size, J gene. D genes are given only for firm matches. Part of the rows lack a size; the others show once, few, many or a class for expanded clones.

CDR3 DNA: TGTGCCAGCAGTTTTCTGCCGGGAGGCACCGGGGAGCTGTTTTTT
CDR3 protein: CASSFLPGGTGELFF
D gene: TRBD2
CDR3 length: 15
V gene: TRBV28
clone size: .
J gene: TRBJ2-2

CDR3 DNA: TGCGCCAGCAGTGAAGGAACAGTCCAAAACATTCAGTACTTC
CDR3 protein: CASSEGTVQNIQYF
D gene: .
CDR3 length: 14
V gene: TRBV10-1
clone size: .
J gene: TRBJ2-4

CDR3 DNA: TGTGCCAGCAGCCCAAACAGGGATCAGCCCCAGCATTTT
CDR3 protein: CASSPNRDQPQHF
D gene: .
CDR3 length: 13
V gene: TRBV11-2
clone size: .
J gene: TRBJ1-5

CDR3 DNA: TGTGCCAGTAGTACGGGGGGACTGGCGGAGACCCAGTACTTC
CDR3 protein: CASSTGGLAETQYF
D gene: TRBD2
CDR3 length: 14
V gene: TRBV19
clone size: .
J gene: TRBJ2-5

CDR3 DNA: TGTGCCTGGAGTGCTTCGGGCACAGATACGCAGTATTTT
CDR3 protein: CAWSASGTDTQYF
D gene: .
CDR3 length: 13
V gene: TRBV30
clone size: .
J gene: TRBJ2-3

CDR3 DNA: TGCGCCAGCAGTGAGCTAGCTGGGACTAGCATTTCCTACGAGCAGTACTTC
CDR3 protein: CASSELAGTSISYEQYF
D gene: TRBD2
CDR3 length: 17
V gene: TRBV10-2
clone size: .
J gene: TRBJ2-7

CDR3 DNA: TGTGCCAGCAGCCCGACAGGGAATTTCTACGAGCAGTACTTC
CDR3 protein: CASSPTGNFYEQYF
D gene: TRBD1
CDR3 length: 14
V gene: TRBV6-6
clone size: .
J gene: TRBJ2-7

CDR3 DNA: TGTGCCAGCACCACAGGGCATCGAACAGATACGCAGTATTTT
CDR3 protein: CASTTGHRTDTQYF
D gene: .
CDR3 length: 14
V gene: TRBV2
clone size: .
J gene: TRBJ2-3

CDR3 DNA: TGTGCCAGCAGCTTAGGTAAGGGAGGGAAAAACACTGAAGCTTTCTTT
CDR3 protein: CASSLGKGGKNTEAFF
D gene: .
CDR3 length: 16
V gene: TRBV11-3
clone size: once
J gene: TRBJ1-1

CDR3 DNA: TGTGCCAGCGTATCAAACGGGGGGCTCTACGAGCAGTACTTC
CDR3 protein: CASVSNGGLYEQYF
D gene: .
CDR3 length: 14
V gene: TRBV2
clone size: .
J gene: TRBJ2-7

CDR3 DNA: TGCGCCAGCAGCTTGGGGCTCTCCAGTTACGAGCAGTACTTC
CDR3 protein: CASSLGLSSYEQYF
D gene: .
CDR3 length: 14
V gene: TRBV5-1
clone size: .
J gene: TRBJ2-7

CDR3 DNA: TGTGCCAGCAGCTTGGACAGAATCTCTGGGGCCAACGTCCTGACTTTC
CDR3 protein: CASSLDRISGANVLTF
D gene: .
CDR3 length: 16
V gene: TRBV5-4
clone size: .
J gene: TRBJ2-6

CDR3 DNA: TGTGCCATCAGTGAAGCTTCGGGAAATGAGCAGTTCTTC
CDR3 protein: CAISEASGNEQFF
D gene: .
CDR3 length: 13
V gene: TRBV10-3
clone size: .
J gene: TRBJ2-1